Sequencing of this TCR beta chain was carried out in a study of chemoradiotherapy in HPV16-positive cancers. Study-level results: HPV-specific T cells were functionally defined from only two HPV16-positive patients. Non-HPV-specific T cells did not expand in tumors during treatment, whereas candidate HPV-specific clones and E7-related motifs did.

This clone has just one count. Its specificity is unknown. The CDR3 loop spans 10 amino acids. Germline loops: CDR1 DFQATT, CDR2 SNEGSKA (reference sequence). V shed 3 bases and J shed 7 bases, with 7 bases lying between them. Repertoires were sampled repeatedly during chemoradiotherapy. Clones were read by immunoSEQ multiplex PCR, and TCRdb kept only the in-frame ones, dropping some. The table has roughly 300 clones, approximately 89% seen once. The material sequenced was tumor tissue, taken from a patient who underwent chemoradiotherapy. This clonotype was obtained from a human donor with HPV-associated anogenital cancer. The chain recombines TRBV20-1 with TRBJ2-7; D unclear. The CDR3 loop reads CSASLREQYV. The CDR3 nucleotides read TGCAGTGCTAGTCTCAGGGAGCAGTACGTC.